The 28 T cell receptor beta chains listed next were all sequenced from one sample in a study of technical replicates of blood from several donors listed by TCRdb under 2017. Library preparation was by the immunoSEQ multiplex PCR assay. TCRdb stores this immuneACCESS table with in-frame sequences only. Part of the clones is absent; in the studies checked, under half of the shortfall reflects unresolved V genes, and no reason is known for the rest. This sample lists some 70,000 clones; 95% were detected once. Of the sample, about 0.22% falls within the top ten clones. Sequencing was performed on T cells isolated from PBMCs. The receptors originated from a human donor in good health.

V usage is TRBV11-3 and J usage is TRBJ2-5; 8 bases are shared with TRBD1. The CDR3 has 14 residues. The trim removed 2 bases at V and 5 bases at J, leaving 4 bases unmatched. CDR1 is SGHNT and CDR2 is YENEEA in the germline V gene. The DNA of the CDR3 is TGTGCCAGCAGCTTAAGGACAGGGCTTGAGACCCAGTACTTC. Its translation is CASSLRTGLETQYF.

The rearrangement joins TRBV10-3 to TRBJ2-2; a weak D match, TRBD2 (5 bases). Germline V lookup: CDR1 ENHRY, CDR2 SYGVKD. The V end was cut by 6 bases, the J end by 1 base, with 15 bases between. The length of the CDR3 is 16 residues. DNA for the CDR3: TGTGCCATCAGCGCCAGGCGGGTTGAGAACACCGGGGAGCTGTTTTTT. This sequence encodes CAISARRVENTGELFF.

The V and J genes are TRBV7-6 and TRBJ1-3, with a possible D match to TRBD1 (5 bases). This CDR3 is built from 13 residues. The germline V and J ends were trimmed by 5 bases and 4 bases, with 9 bases remaining between them. Germline CDR1 reads SGHVS; CDR2 reads FNYEAQ. The CDR3 region has the DNA TGTGCCAGCAGCGTACCAGGGGGAAACACCATATATTTT. This gives the protein CASSVPGGNTIYF.

This clone was seen only once. The V gene is TRBV2, the J gene TRBJ2-3; the match to TRBD2 covers 14 bases. Unmatched junction bases numbered 12, after V lost 7 bases and J lost 3 bases. Per germline, CDR1 SNHLY and CDR2 FYNNEI. This CDR3 has 18 residues. The CDR3 reads CASKTGTSGGSGTDTQYF. In DNA form, the CDR3 reads TGTGCCAGCAAAACCGGGACTAGCGGGGGAAGTGGGACAGATACGCAGTATTTT.

The chain employs TRBV6-5 and TRBJ2-2; D might be TRBD1 (6 bases). The CDR3 contains 15 residues. The V and J ends lost 11 bases and 2 bases respectively, with 18 bases between them. Germline V gene lookup returns CDR1 MNHEY and CDR2 SVGAGI. The CDR3 reads CASTQGRLNTGELFF. In DNA, the CDR3 is TGTGCCTCCACCCAGGGGCGACTCAACACCGGGGAGCTGTTTTTT.

V and J are TRBV11-2 and TRBJ2-5; 13 bases map to TRBD2. The germline CDR1 and CDR2 sequences are SGHAT and FQNNGV. V was clipped by 4 bases and J by 5 bases; unmatched bases: 7. The CDR3 is 16 amino acids. The CDR3 region is CASSSTSGGPDETQYF. The DNA of the CDR3 is TGTGCCAGCAGCTCGACTAGCGGGGGGCCCGATGAGACCCAGTACTTC.

The chain recombines TRBV30 with TRBJ1-4; D gene uncertain. V lost 0 bases and J lost 8, with 7 bases in between. Germline CDR1 and CDR2: GTSNPN and SVGIG (reference sequence). This CDR3 is built from 12 residues. The CDR3 sequence: CAWSVMGEKLFF. CDR3 bases: TGTGCCTGGAGTGTAATGGGCGAAAAACTGTTTTTT.

This chain uses TRBV27 with TRBJ2-7; 7 nucleotides match TRBD2. The CDR3 length is 14 residues. Germline loops: CDR1 MNHEY, CDR2 SMNVEV (reference sequence). The junction had 8 bases not matched to a gene; V was cut back by 3 bases and J by 6 bases. CDR3 DNA sequence: TGTGCCAGCAGTTTTACTAGCGCACGGGGCGAGCAGTACTTC. It translates to CASSFTSARGEQYF.

V gene TRBV18 combines with J gene TRBJ1-5; unclear D gene. CDR3 length: 13 amino acids. Trimming took 3 bases from V and 5 from J, leaving 8 bases between them. CDR1 and CDR2 (germline): KGHSH, LQKENI. CDR3 bases: TGTGCCAGCTCACCCGGGTCCGATCAGCCCCAGCATTTT. It codes for CASSPGSDQPQHF. The whole variable domain, remainder taken from reference TRBV18 and TRBJ1-5, is NAGVMQNPRHLVRRRGQEARLRCSPMKGHSHVYWYRQLPEEGLKFMVYLQKENIIDESGMPKERFSAEFPKEGPSILRIQQVVRGDSAAYFCASSPGSDQPQHFGDGTRLSIL.

The chain recombines TRBV28 with TRBJ2-7; the D is unclear. From germline, CDR1 is MDHEN and CDR2 SYDVKM. V dropped 1 base and J dropped 2 bases, with 6 bases sitting between them. CDR3 size: 13 residues. CDR3 DNA sequence: TGTGCCAGCAGTTTATATCAGACCTACGAGCAGTACTTC. It encodes CASSLYQTYEQYF. Combining the CDR3 with reference TRBV28 and TRBJ2-7 gives the whole variable domain DVKVTQSSRYLVKRTGEKVFLECVQDMDHENMFWYRQDPGLGLRLIYFSYDVKMKEKGDIPEGYSVSREKKERFSLILESASTNQTSMYLCASSLYQTYEQYFGPGTRLTVT.

The V and J genes are TRBV6-5 and TRBJ2-7; 8 bases are shared with TRBD1. CDR1 and CDR2 (germline): MNHEY, SVGAGI. CDR3 length equals 16 residues. V trimming: 4 bases; J trimming: 3 bases; junction bases outside the gene matches: 11. CDR3: CASSSPGGRGLYEQYF. DNA of the CDR3: TGTGCCAGCAGTTCTCCCGGGGGCAGGGGGCTCTACGAGCAGTACTTC.

The V call is TRBV6-5, the J call TRBJ2-7; 7 bases are a match to TRBD1. Germline lookup yields CDR1 MNHEY and CDR2 SVGAGI. The CDR3 has 15 residues. V was pared by 8 bases and J by 6 bases, with 16 bases of the junction left unmatched. In DNA form, the CDR3 reads TGTGCCAGCGTCGATCTGAACAGGGGTCGGTCCGAGCAGTACTTC. It encodes CASVDLNRGRSEQYF.

The genes are TRBV7-3 and TRBJ2-1; 7 positions match TRBD2. CDR3 length: 16 residues. Trimming cost V 5 bases and J 6 bases; bases outside gene matches: 13. CDR1 is SGHTA and CDR2 is FQGTGA in the germline V gene. CDR3 bases: TGTGCCAGCAGCCCGCATAGTGGGGGGGGGTTCAATGAGCAGTTCTTC. Protein sequence: CASSPHSGGGFNEQFF. The entire variable domain, with the rest obtained from reference TRBV7-3 and TRBJ2-1, is as follows: GAGVSQTPSNKVTEKGKYVELRCDPISGHTALYWYRQSLGQGPEFLIYFQGTGAADDSGLPNDRFFAVRPEGSVSTLKIQRTERGDSAVYLCASSPHSGGGFNEQFFGPGTRLTVL.

The chain has TRBV7-6 and TRBJ2-3; D not certain. CDR3 length: 13 residues. The germline V and J ends were trimmed by 1 base and 4 bases, with 6 bases remaining between them. Germline V gives CDR1 SGHVS, CDR2 FNYEAQ. The CDR3 spells CASSLGGADTQYF. Here the CDR3 DNA reads TGTGCCAGCAGCTTAGGTGGAGCAGATACGCAGTATTTT.

This sequence joins TRBV19 and TRBJ2-3; a possible D gene is TRBD2 (7 bases). CDR1 and CDR2 from the germline V gene are LNHDA and SQIVND (reference sequence). Trimming removed 8 bases from V and 1 base from J, with 31 bases in between. The CDR3 covers 20 residues. This CDR3 is CASPWGPEAGVKGGTDTQYF. Written as DNA, the CDR3 is TGTGCCAGTCCCTGGGGCCCAGAGGCGGGAGTAAAGGGGGGCACAGATACGCAGTATTTT.

The chain uses TRBV5-6 and TRBJ2-7; D uncertain. Germline assignment: CDR1 SGHDT and CDR2 YYEEEE. V shed 0 bases and J shed 0 bases, with 7 bases lying between them. CDR3 length: 14 residues. CDR3 bases: TGTGCCAGCAGCTTGGGGTTAGCCTCCTACGAGCAGTACTTC. Translating it yields CASSLGLASYEQYF.

The chain links TRBV19 to TRBJ1-2; a possible D gene is TRBD1 (6 bases). V was shortened by 5 bases and J by 3 bases, with 19 bases between the two germline ends. Germline V lookup: CDR1 LNHDA, CDR2 SQIVND (reference sequence). This CDR3 is built from 16 residues. In nucleotides, the CDR3 is TGTGCCAGTAGTCTCCCCGCGGGGGGCGGTGACTATGGCTACACCTTC. Encoded protein: CASSLPAGGGDYGYTF. The full variable domain, its missing parts supplied by reference TRBV19 and TRBJ1-2, is DGGITQSPKYLFRKEGQNVTLSCEQNLNHDAMYWYRQDPGQGLRLIYYSQIVNDFQKGDIAEGYSVSREKKESFPLTVTSAQKNPTAFYLCASSLPAGGGDYGYTFGSGTRLTVV.

The rearrangement uses TRBV2 and TRBJ1-2, with D tentatively TRBD1 (6 bases). Trimming left V 4 bases short and J 7 bases short, with 19 bases between. Germline CDR1 reads SNHLY; CDR2 reads FYNNEI. The CDR3 has 15 amino acids. CDR3 nucleotides: TGTGCCAGCAGTGTCAATGTCGGGGGGCTGGGTGGCTACACCTTC. Residues: CASSVNVGGLGGYTF.

The V call is TRBV28, the J call TRBJ2-7; 10 bases are shared with TRBD1. This CDR3 comprises 15 residues. Germline V lookup: CDR1 MDHEN, CDR2 SYDVKM. V trimming: 6 bases; J trimming: 4 bases; junction bases outside the gene matches: 9. Here the CDR3 reads CASRSGTGEGYEQYF. The DNA of the CDR3 is TGTGCCAGCAGGTCCGGGACAGGGGAAGGTTACGAGCAGTACTTC.

The chain employs TRBV5-1 and TRBJ1-5; 9 bases fit TRBD1. This CDR3 region has 14 residues. In germline, CDR1 is SGHRS, CDR2 YFSETQ. V trimming: 4 bases; J trimming: 4 bases; junction bases outside the gene matches: 3. The CDR3 sequence is CASSPGTGNQPQHF. The CDR3, as DNA: TGCGCCAGCAGCCCCGGGACAGGGAATCAGCCCCAGCATTTT.

V is TRBV28 and J is TRBJ2-7; 9 nucleotides line up with TRBD1. The CDR3 contains 14 residues. V lost 5 bases, J lost 6 bases, and 8 bases stayed unmatched. Germline V gene lookup returns CDR1 MDHEN and CDR2 SYDVKM. DNA of the CDR3: TGTGCCAGCAGTAGACAGGGGGGACAAGGCGAGCAGTACTTC. Its protein product is CASSRQGGQGEQYF.

The rearrangement links TRBV7-2 to TRBJ1-3; D unresolved. CDR3 length: 14 amino acids. Trimming took 5 bases from V and 1 from J, leaving 9 bases between them. The germline CDR1 and CDR2 sequences are SGHTA and FQGNSA. Here the CDR3 reads CASSPSGSGNTIYF. DNA of the CDR3: TGTGCCAGCAGCCCCTCCGGGTCTGGAAACACCATATATTTT.

The chain employs TRBV4-2 and TRBJ2-1, with a weak D call TRBD2 (6 bases). From germline, CDR1 is LGHNA and CDR2 YNFKEQ. The CDR3 length is 18 residues. Trimming left V 0 bases short and J 4 bases short, with 19 bases between. CDR3 protein: CASSQDRRLAETYNEQFF. CDR3 nucleotides: TGTGCCAGCAGCCAAGATAGGAGATTAGCGGAAACGTACAATGAGCAGTTCTTC.

This chain links TRBV7-2 with TRBJ2-5; TRBD2 aligns across 8 bases. Germline CDR1 reads SGHTA; CDR2 reads FQGNSA. The V gene end was trimmed by 5 bases and the J gene end by 5 bases; junction bases not matched to a gene: 10. This CDR3 region has 15 residues. The CDR3: CASSKNRGGRETQYF. CDR3 sequence (DNA): TGTGCCAGCAGCAAGAATCGGGGGGGCCGGGAGACCCAGTACTTC.

The V and J genes are TRBV2 and TRBJ2-7; 11 bases line up with TRBD1. This CDR3 comprises 15 residues. The germline V gene has CDR1 SNHLY and CDR2 FYNNEI. J was trimmed by 3 bases and V by 6 bases; bases with no gene match: 7. CDR3 in DNA: TGTGCCAGCAGGGGGGGGACAGGGGGTTTCTACGAGCAGTACTTC. Translation gives CASRGGTGGFYEQYF.

V usage is TRBV5-5 and J usage is TRBJ1-2, with no clear D. This CDR3 is built from 15 residues. The germline V gene has CDR1 SGHKS and CDR2 YYEKEE (reference sequence). V lost 6 bases and J lost 7, with 22 bases in between. As DNA, the CDR3 is TGTGCCAGCACCGCCTCGGGGTCAGCGGCGGGTGGCTACACCTTC. Translating it yields CASTASGSAAGGYTF.

The V and J genes are TRBV29-1 and TRBJ2-3, with 8 bases lining up with TRBD1. After removal of 2 bases from V and 4 bases from J, the junction contained 5 bases not matched to a gene. Germline CDR1 and CDR2: SQVTM and ANQGSEA. The CDR3 length is 14 residues. DNA for the CDR3: TGCAGCGTTGAACCGGACAGGGATGCAGATACGCAGTATTTT. It encodes CSVEPDRDADTQYF.

V and J are TRBV5-1 and TRBJ2-3; perhaps TRBD2 as D (5 bases). Trimming stripped 4 bases from V and 0 bases from J, with 12 bases between. This CDR3 is built from 15 residues. Germline V gives CDR1 SGHRS, CDR2 YFSETQ. The CDR3 DNA reads TGCGCCAGCAGCCCGGGGATTGGAAGCACAGATACGCAGTATTTT. This codes for CASSPGIGSTDTQYF.